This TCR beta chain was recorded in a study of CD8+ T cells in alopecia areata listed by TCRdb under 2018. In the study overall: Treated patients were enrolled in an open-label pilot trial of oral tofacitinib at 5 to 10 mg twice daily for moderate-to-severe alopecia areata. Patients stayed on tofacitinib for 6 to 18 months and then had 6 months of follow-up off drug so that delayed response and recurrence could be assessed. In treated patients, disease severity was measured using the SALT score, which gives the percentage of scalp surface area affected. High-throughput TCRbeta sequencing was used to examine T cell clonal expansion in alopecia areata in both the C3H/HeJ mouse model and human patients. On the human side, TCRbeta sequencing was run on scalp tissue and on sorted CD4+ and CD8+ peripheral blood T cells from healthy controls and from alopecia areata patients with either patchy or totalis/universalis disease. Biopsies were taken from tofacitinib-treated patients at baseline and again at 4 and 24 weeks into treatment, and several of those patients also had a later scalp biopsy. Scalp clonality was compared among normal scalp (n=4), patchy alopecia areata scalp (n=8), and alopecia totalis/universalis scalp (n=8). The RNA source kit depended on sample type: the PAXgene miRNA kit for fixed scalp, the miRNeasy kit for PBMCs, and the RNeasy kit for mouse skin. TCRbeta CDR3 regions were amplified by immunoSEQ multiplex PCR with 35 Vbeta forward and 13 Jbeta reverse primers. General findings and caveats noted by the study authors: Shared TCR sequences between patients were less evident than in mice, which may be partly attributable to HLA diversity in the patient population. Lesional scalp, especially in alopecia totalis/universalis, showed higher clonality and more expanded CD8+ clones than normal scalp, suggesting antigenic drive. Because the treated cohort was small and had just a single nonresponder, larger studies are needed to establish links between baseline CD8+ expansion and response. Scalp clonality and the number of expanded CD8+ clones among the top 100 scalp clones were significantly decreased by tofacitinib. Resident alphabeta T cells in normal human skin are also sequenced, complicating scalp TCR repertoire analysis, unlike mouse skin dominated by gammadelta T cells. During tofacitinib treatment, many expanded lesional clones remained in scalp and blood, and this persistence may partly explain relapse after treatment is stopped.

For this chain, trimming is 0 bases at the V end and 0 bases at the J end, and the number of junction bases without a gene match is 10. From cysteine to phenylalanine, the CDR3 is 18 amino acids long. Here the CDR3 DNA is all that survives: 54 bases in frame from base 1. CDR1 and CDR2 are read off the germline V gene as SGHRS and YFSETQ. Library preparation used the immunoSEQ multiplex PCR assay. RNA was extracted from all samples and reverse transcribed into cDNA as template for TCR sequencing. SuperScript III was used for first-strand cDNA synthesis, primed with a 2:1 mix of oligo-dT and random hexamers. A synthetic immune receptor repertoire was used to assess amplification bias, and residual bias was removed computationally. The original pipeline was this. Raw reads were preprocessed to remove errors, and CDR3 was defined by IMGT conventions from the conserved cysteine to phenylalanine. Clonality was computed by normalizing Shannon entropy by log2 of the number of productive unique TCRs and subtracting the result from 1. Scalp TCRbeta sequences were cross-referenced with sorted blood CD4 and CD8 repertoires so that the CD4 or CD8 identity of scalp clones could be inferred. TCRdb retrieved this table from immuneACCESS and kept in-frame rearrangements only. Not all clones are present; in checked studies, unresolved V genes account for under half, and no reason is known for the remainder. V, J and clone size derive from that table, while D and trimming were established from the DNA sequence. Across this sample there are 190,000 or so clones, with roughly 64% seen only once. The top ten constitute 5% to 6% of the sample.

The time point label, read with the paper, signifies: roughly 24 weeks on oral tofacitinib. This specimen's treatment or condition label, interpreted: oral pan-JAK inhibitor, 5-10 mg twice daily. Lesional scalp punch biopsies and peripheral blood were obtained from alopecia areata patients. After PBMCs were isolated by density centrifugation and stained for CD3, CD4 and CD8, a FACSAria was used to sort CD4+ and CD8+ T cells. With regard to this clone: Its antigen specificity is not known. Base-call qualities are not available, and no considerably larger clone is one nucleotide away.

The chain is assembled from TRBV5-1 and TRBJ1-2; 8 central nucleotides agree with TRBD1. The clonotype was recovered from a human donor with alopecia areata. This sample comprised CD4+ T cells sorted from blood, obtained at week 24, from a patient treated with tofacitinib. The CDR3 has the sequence CASSLGSGTGSTNYGYTF. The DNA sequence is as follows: TGCGCCAGCAGCTTGGGCTCCGGGACAGGAAGCACTAACTATGGCTACACCTTC.